Each of the 2 T cell receptor beta chains below was sequenced from the same sample in a study of shared clonotypes between healthy human individuals. Clones were sequenced by immunoSEQ multiplex PCR, and TCRdb holds only the in-frame ones, with some missing. The sample contains fewer than 800,000 clones, 92% of which appear only once. Terminally differentiated effector memory CD45RA+ cells were left out of the naive CD8 fraction, which was CD45RO-negative and positively selected for CCR7. The sequencing sample was made of naive CD8+ T cells sorted from blood. The origin of the receptors is a man younger than 40 in good health.

This clone was detected once. The V call is TRBV2, the J call TRBJ2-2; 10 bases match TRBD2. The CDR3 is 15 amino acids. Losses at the gene ends were 6 bases for V and 1 base for J; bases not matched to a gene: 2. CDR1 and CDR2 from the germline V gene are SNHLY and FYNNEI. The chain's CDR3 is CASRWTSGNTGELFF. The CDR3 DNA sequence: TGTGCCAGCAGATGGACTAGCGGGAACACCGGGGAGCTGTTTTTT.

The rearrangement joins TRBV13 to TRBJ2-7; 9 nucleotides agree with TRBD2. There are 15 residues in the CDR3. Germline assignment: CDR1 PRHDT and CDR2 FYEKMQ (reference sequence). V lost 5 bases to trimming and J lost 0 bases; unmatched junction nucleotides: 5. This CDR3 reads CASSHSGRSSYEQYF. The CDR3 nucleotides are TGTGCCAGCAGCCATAGCGGGAGAAGCTCCTACGAGCAGTACTTC.